The 29 T cell receptor beta chains below all came from one sample that was sequenced in a study of CD8 T cells in Susac syndrome (dated by TCRdb to between 2018 and 2021). Library generation was performed with the immunoSEQ multiplex PCR assay. RNA was extracted with the RNeasy kit and about 0.5 to 1 ug was reverse transcribed using random hexamers. The public reads were quality trimmed at Q25 with fastp and then assembled into clones with MiXCR by TCRdb, keeping productive beta chains. Each entry merges the rows of one CDR3 protein and shows their most common DNA and genes. For this sample there are about 200,000 distinct CDR3 sequences; 92% appear just once. Of the sample, 0.1% to 0.15% falls within the top ten clones. The source material was CD8+ T cells from PBMCs. The receptor set was obtained from a human donor with multiple sclerosis.

The chain recombines TRBV11-2 with TRBJ2-5; D may be TRBD2 (5 bases). This CDR3 comprises 16 residues. Trimming pared 4 bases from V and 4 bases from J, leaving 19 bases between. Germline values: CDR1 SGHAT, CDR2 FQNNGV. The CDR3 spells CASSSEEDWGIETQYF. In DNA form, the CDR3 reads TGTGCCAGCAGCTCAGAGGAGGATTGGGGTATAGAGACCCAGTACTTC.

This chain uses TRBV15 with TRBJ2-4, with 10 bases matching TRBD2. V gave up 0 bases and J gave up 1 base; unmatched junction bases: 9. Germline CDR1 reads LNHNV; CDR2 reads YYDKDF (reference sequence). The CDR3 loop spans 19 amino acids. Here the CDR3 reads CATSRDGAGGLEAKNIQYF. In DNA form, the CDR3 reads TGTGCCACCAGCAGAGATGGAGCGGGAGGGCTTGAGGCCAAAAACATTCAGTACTTC.

The chain couples TRBV7-2 to TRBJ1-1; the D gene is possibly TRBD1 (6 bases). CDR3 length: 15 residues. V lost 0 bases and J lost 5, with 13 bases in between. Germline V gene sequence: CDR1 SGHTA, CDR2 FQGNSA. CDR3 coding DNA: TGTGCCAGCAGCTTAGCGATAAGGGGGTGGACTGAAGCTTTCTTT. Protein product: CASSLAIRGWTEAFF.

This clonotype was recorded once. This rearrangement joins TRBV20-1 to TRBJ1-5; 11 positions agree with TRBD1. The length of the CDR3 is 17 residues. After removal of 4 bases from V and 2 bases from J, the junction contained 10 bases not matched to a gene. Germline CDR1 reads DFQATT; CDR2 reads SNEGSKA (reference sequence). The CDR3 reads CSATGTGGFGRNQPQHF. CDR3 bases: TGCAGTGCTACCGGGACAGGGGGTTTTGGACGCAATCAGCCCCAGCATTTT.

The rearrangement joins TRBV7-9 to TRBJ2-1; 10 nucleotides align to TRBD2. J was trimmed by 7 bases and V by 5 bases; bases with no gene match: 11. Germline lookup yields CDR1 SEHNR and CDR2 FQNEAQ (reference sequence). The CDR3 runs to 16 residues. CDR3 DNA sequence: TGTGCCAGCAGCAAACCGGAGCGGGGGGGCAAGAATGAGCAGTTCTTC. Translating it yields CASSKPERGGKNEQFF. Full variable domain (missing parts from reference TRBV7-9 and TRBJ2-1): DTGVSQNPRHKITKRGQNVTFRCDPISEHNRLYWYRQTLGQGPEFLTYFQNEAQLEKSRLLSDRFSAERPKGSFSTLEIQRTEQGDSAMYLCASSKPERGGKNEQFFGPGTRLTVL.

The V gene is TRBV20-1, the J gene TRBJ2-1, with 10 bases that match TRBD2. J lost 5 bases, V lost 2 bases, and 9 bases had no gene match. Germline V gives CDR1 DFQATT, CDR2 SNEGSKA (reference sequence). The CDR3 extends over 16 amino acids. The CDR3 loop is CSARSMGLALNNEQFF. The CDR3 region has the DNA TGCAGTGCTAGATCTATGGGACTAGCGCTAAACAATGAGCAGTTCTTC.

The chain joins TRBV7-9 to TRBJ2-7; 9 bases line up with TRBD1. From germline, CDR1 is SEHNR and CDR2 FQNEAQ (reference sequence). The CDR3 totals 15 residues. J gave up 0 bases and V 3 bases, and 3 bases lay outside the gene matches. CDR3 loop: CASSFKTGGSYEQYF. CDR3 sequence (DNA): TGTGCCAGCAGCTTTAAGACAGGGGGCTCCTACGAGCAGTACTTC.

The chain links TRBV7-9 to TRBJ1-1; D not certain. The V gene lost 9 bases and the J gene lost 5 bases, with 13 bases spanning the gap. This CDR3 spans 12 amino acids. CDR1 and CDR2 from the germline V gene are SEHNR and FQNEAQ (reference sequence). The CDR3 region is CASGVVRTEAFF. For the CDR3, the DNA is TGTGCCAGTGGGGTTGTGAGAACTGAAGCTTTCTTT. The complete variable domain, with remaining parts taken from reference TRBV7-9 and TRBJ1-1, reads DTGVSQNPRHKITKRGQNVTFRCDPISEHNRLYWYRQTLGQGPEFLTYFQNEAQLEKSRLLSDRFSAERPKGSFSTLEIQRTEQGDSAMYLCASGVVRTEAFFGQGTRLTVV.

This sequence joins TRBV7-9 and TRBJ2-1, with D perhaps given as TRBD1 or TRBD2 (5 bases each). Trimming removed 5 bases from V and 6 bases from J, with 20 bases in between. This CDR3 spans 16 amino acids. The germline V gene encodes CDR1 SEHNR and CDR2 FQNEAQ (reference sequence). The CDR3 spells CASSGSERGQSNEQFF. CDR3 nucleotides: TGTGCCAGCAGCGGATCCGAGAGGGGCCAAAGCAATGAGCAGTTCTTC.

The chain combines TRBV7-9 with TRBJ1-1, with 7 bases matching TRBD1. Trimming removed 3 bases from V and 6 bases from J; junction bases left unmatched: 4. CDR1 and CDR2 from the germline V gene are SEHNR and FQNEAQ (reference sequence). The CDR3 length is 13 residues. The CDR3: CASSLGTAPEAFF. In DNA form, the CDR3 reads TGTGCCAGCAGCTTGGGGACAGCCCCTGAAGCTTTCTTT.

The table lists this clonotype with a few counts. The chain couples TRBV6-2 or TRBV6-3 to TRBJ1-1; D gene uncertain. CDR3 length: 14 amino acids. Germline CDR1 reads MNHEY; CDR2 reads SVGEGT. Trimming took off 4 bases at V and 1 base at J, with 10 bases between the two ends. CDR3 amino acids: CASSFRSENTEAFF. CDR3 nucleotide sequence: TGTGCCAGCAGTTTCCGGTCCGAGAACACTGAAGCTTTCTTT.

The V and J genes are TRBV15 and TRBJ2-3, with D perhaps TRBD1 (6 bases). Trimming removed 3 bases from V and 4 bases from J, with 20 bases in between. This CDR3 region has 17 residues. In germline, CDR1 is LNHNV, CDR2 YYDKDF (reference sequence). Here the CDR3 DNA reads TGTGCCACCAGCAGGGAGCTACAGGGTGATTTAGCAGATACGCAGTATTTT. Encoded protein: CATSRELQGDLADTQYF.

The rearrangement uses TRBV13 and TRBJ1-2, with D maybe TRBD1 (6 bases). The CDR3 extends over 15 amino acids. The V and J ends lost 0 bases and 6 bases respectively, with 14 bases between them. The V gene's germline CDR1 is PRHDT and CDR2 FYEKMQ (reference sequence). The CDR3 DNA is TGTGCCAGCAGCTTAGGGTACAGGGAAATTGATGGCTACACCTTC. This sequence encodes CASSLGYREIDGYTF.

The chain carries TRBV18 and TRBJ2-7; D possibly corresponds to TRBD2 (7 bases). The germline CDR1 and CDR2 sequences are KGHSH and LQKENI. This CDR3 has 14 residues. V gave up 3 bases and J gave up 2 bases, with 11 bases separating them. CDR3 sequence: CASSPWGGPYEQYF. Written as DNA, the CDR3 is TGTGCCAGCTCACCCTGGGGGGGCCCCTACGAGCAGTACTTC.

V and J are TRBV6-2 or TRBV6-3 and TRBJ2-2; unclear D gene. V was pared by 4 bases and J by 3 bases, with 12 bases between. The CDR3 has 15 amino acids. CDR1 and CDR2 from the germline V gene are MNHEY and SVGEGT. Written as DNA, the CDR3 is TGTGCCAGCAGTTCTCGGGCCCTTTACACCGGGGAGCTGTTTTTT. Its translation is CASSSRALYTGELFF.

The chain has TRBV14 and TRBJ1-2; D call uncertain. CDR3 size: 17 residues. Germline loops: CDR1 SGHDN, CDR2 FVKESK. V was pared by 2 bases and J by 0 bases, with 16 bases between. CDR3 sequence (DNA): TGTGCCAGCAGCCAACCAGTTCCTGGCCGAGCTAACTATGGCTACACCTTC. Residues: CASSQPVPGRANYGYTF. The full variable domain, its missing parts supplied by reference TRBV14 and TRBJ1-2, is EAGVTQFPSHSVIEKGQTVTLRCDPISGHDNLYWYRRVMGKEIKFLLHFVKESKQDESGMPNNRFLAERTGGTYSTLKVQPAELEDSGVYFCASSQPVPGRANYGYTFGSGTRLTVV.

The chain couples TRBV7-9 to TRBJ2-7; 7 bases map to TRBD1. Germline V lookup: CDR1 SEHNR, CDR2 FQNEAQ (reference sequence). V gave up 5 bases and J gave up 3 bases; unmatched junction bases: 7. This CDR3 contains 14 residues. CDR3 in DNA: TGTGCCAGCAGCAGACAGGGACGGGTCTACGAGCAGTACTTC. Translation gives CASSRQGRVYEQYF. Together with reference TRBV7-9 and TRBJ2-7, the CDR3 gives the full variable domain: DTGVSQNPRHKITKRGQNVTFRCDPISEHNRLYWYRQTLGQGPEFLTYFQNEAQLEKSRLLSDRFSAERPKGSFSTLEIQRTEQGDSAMYLCASSRQGRVYEQYFGPGTRLTVT.

This chain joins TRBV7-9 and TRBJ2-5; weak D call: TRBD2 (5 bases). This CDR3 contains 17 residues. The ends were cut back, 2 bases at V and 5 bases at J, with 21 bases in the middle. Germline V gives CDR1 SEHNR, CDR2 FQNEAQ (reference sequence). The CDR3 spells CASSLPPTGISGETQYF. CDR3 nucleotides: TGTGCCAGCAGCTTACCTCCCACCGGGATTTCTGGGGAGACCCAGTACTTC.

V is TRBV29-1 and J is TRBJ1-1; no clear D. The V end was cut by 6 bases, the J end by 0 bases, with 8 bases between. Germline V CDR1 and CDR2: SQVTM, ANQGSEA. There are 12 residues in the CDR3. CDR3 sequence (DNA): TGCAGCGTCCCCTTTATGAACACTGAAGCTTTCTTT. This sequence encodes CSVPFMNTEAFF.

The rearrangement joins TRBV28 to TRBJ2-7; 12 bases fit TRBD2. Germline CDR1 reads MDHEN; CDR2 reads SYDVKM. The J segment lost 3 bases and the V segment lost 6 bases, leaving 6 bases of the junction unmatched. The CDR3 extends over 15 amino acids. CDR3 sequence: CASRRLAGVIYEQYF. The DNA for the CDR3 is TGTGCCAGCAGGCGACTAGCGGGAGTAATCTACGAGCAGTACTTC.

The gene calls are TRBV6-5 and TRBJ1-2; 7 positions agree with TRBD1. Germline CDR1 reads MNHEY; CDR2 reads SVGAGI. V lost 5 bases and J lost 7; bases outside the gene matches: 7. This CDR3 comprises 13 residues. CDR3 DNA sequence: TGTGCCAGCAGTCAGACAGGGTATGCTGGCTACACCTTC. Amino acid sequence: CASSQTGYAGYTF.

The chain joins TRBV19 to TRBJ2-1; D ambiguous. The germline V gene encodes CDR1 LNHDA and CDR2 SQIVND (reference sequence). The CDR3 consists of 13 residues. Trimming cost V 8 bases and J 0 bases, with 8 bases left between them. The CDR3 sequence is CASVFDSYNEQFF. Here the CDR3 DNA reads TGTGCCAGTGTTTTCGACTCCTACAATGAGCAGTTCTTC.

The chain is built from TRBV13 and TRBJ2-1, with D unclear. The germline gives CDR1 PRHDT, CDR2 FYEKMQ (reference sequence). The V end lost 0 bases, the J end lost 6 bases, and 12 bases lay between the germline ends. The CDR3 has 15 residues. The CDR3 DNA is TGTGCCAGCAGCTTAGGGCTAGTAGCCAGCAATGAGCAGTTCTTC. It codes for CASSLGLVASNEQFF.

The chain links TRBV13 to TRBJ2-7; 8 bases agree with TRBD1. Germline trimming cut 1 base from V and 6 bases from J; bases unmatched to any gene: 5. Germline values: CDR1 PRHDT, CDR2 FYEKMQ (reference sequence). The CDR3 spans 14 residues. The CDR3: CASSLVGTGSEQYF. The CDR3 nucleotides are TGTGCCAGCAGCTTAGTTGGGACAGGATCCGAGCAGTACTTC.

The chain carries TRBV5-6 and TRBJ2-1; the D gene could be TRBD1 or TRBD2 (5 bases each). The CDR3 consists of 13 residues. Trimming shortened V by 2 bases and J by 10 bases, and 13 bases separated the two germline ends. The V gene's germline CDR1 is SGHDT and CDR2 YYEEEE. CDR3 in amino acids: CASSFGGTEEQFF. Written as DNA, the CDR3 is TGTGCCAGCAGCTTCGGTGGGACGGAAGAGCAGTTCTTC.

This clonotype came up once. This chain links TRBV29-1 with TRBJ2-2, with 9 nucleotides matching TRBD2. V lost 0 bases, J lost 7 bases, and 9 bases stayed unmatched. Germline V gives CDR1 SQVTM, CDR2 ANQGSEA. CDR3 length: 16 residues. CDR3 nucleotide sequence: TGCAGCGTTGAAGATGGTCGGACTAGCGTGGGCGGGGAGCTGTTTTTT. This codes for CSVEDGRTSVGGELFF.

The V gene is TRBV9, the J gene TRBJ1-2; D is perhaps TRBD1 (6 bases). Deletions cut 4 bases from V and 4 bases from J, with 14 bases between. The CDR3 covers 14 residues. Germline CDR1 SGDLS, CDR2 YYNGEE. The CDR3 nucleotides read TGTGCCAGCAGCCCGCAACCAGGGGCCTATGGCTACACCTTC. Its protein is CASSPQPGAYGYTF.

The rearrangement uses TRBV7-9 and TRBJ2-2, with D possibly TRBD2 on 6 matching bases. Trimming cost V 5 bases and J 5 bases, with 21 bases left between them. The CDR3 covers 17 residues. The V gene's germline CDR1 is SEHNR and CDR2 FQNEAQ (reference sequence). CDR3 sequence reads: CASSQLDLGLETGELFF. Written as DNA, the CDR3 is TGTGCCAGCAGCCAATTGGACCTGGGACTGGAAACCGGGGAGCTGTTTTTT.

The sample holds one count of this clonotype. J is TRBJ2-1 and V is TRBV20-1; 7 bases map to TRBD2. Trimming at V came to 7 bases and at J to 2 bases, leaving 5 bases not matched to a gene. The CDR3 loop spans 13 amino acids. Per the germline V gene, CDR1 is DFQATT and CDR2 is SNEGSKA (reference sequence). Here the CDR3 reads CSVMLAAYNEQFF. The CDR3 nucleotides are TGCAGTGTTATGCTAGCGGCCTACAATGAGCAGTTCTTC.